These T cell receptor beta chains were read from a single sample in a study of OX40 agonist ivuxolimab in advanced cancers. Libraries were prepared by immunoSEQ multiplex PCR; TCRdb keeps only in-frame clonotypes and omits some of them. The top ten clones hold around 25% of a sample with tens of thousands of clones, around nine tenths of them seen once. Sequencing used CD4+ or CD8+ T cells sorted from blood, obtained in a trial of the OX40 agonist ivuxolimab. These receptors were collected from an adult with an advanced solid tumor such as melanoma, head and neck, liver or kidney cancer. Both conserved end residues are part of each CDR3. The order of the fields is J gene, D gene, V gene, clone size, CDR3 DNA, CDR3 protein. The D gene is left open where the match is weak. Not all rows give a size; the values are once, few, many and, for expanded clones, a class.

TRBJ2-3	-	TRBV7-6	-	TGTGCCAGCAGCTTAGCGTTGGGGGCCACAGATACGCAGTATTTT	CASSLALGATDTQYF
TRBJ2-3	TRBD2	TRBV5-4	-	TGTGCCAGCAGCCAACAGGCGGGGGGGGGAGATACGCAGTATTTT	CASSQQAGGGDTQYF
TRBJ2-1	-	TRBV29-1	-	TGCAGCGTTGAAGACCACGAGACAGTACTCGTATACAATGAGCAGTTCTTC	CSVEDHETVLVYNEQFF
TRBJ1-1	-	TRBV2	-	TGTGCCAGCAGTGAAGCGCGAGGCCAGCTGCGTGCTTTCTTT	CASSEARGQLRAFF
TRBJ1-1	-	TRBV4-1	-	TGCGCCAGCAGCCCAGGCTGGACGAACACTGAAGCTTTCTTT	CASSPGWTNTEAFF
TRBJ1-5	-	TRBV21-1	-	TGTGCCAGCAGCAAATGTTGGCGGGGACAAGGTTCCTTCGGTGGGGGTCAGCCCCAGCATTTT	CASSKCWRGQGSFGGGQPQHF
TRBJ2-1	-	TRBV6-5	once	TGTGCCAGCACCACCGGCGGAGGGATAGTCAATGAGCAGTTCTTC	CASTTGGGIVNEQFF
TRBJ1-1	-	TRBV9	-	TGTGCCAGCAGCGACCAGGGTTTAGGGGACACTGAAGCTTTCTTT	CASSDQGLGDTEAFF
TRBJ2-3	TRBD2	TRBV5-1	-	TGCGCCAGCACCAGGACTAGCGGGGCTACCCCTCTCGGCACAGATACGCAGTATTTT	CASTRTSGATPLGTDTQYF
TRBJ2-1	TRBD2	TRBV7-8	-	TGTGCCAGCAGCCCGGGACTAGCGGGGGGGCCTTGGAATGAGCAGTTCTTC	CASSPGLAGGPWNEQFF